A selection of T cell receptor beta chains follows, all from one sample in a study of a mutant IDH1 vaccine in newly diagnosed glioma. TCRdb's copy holds only in-frame clones and misses some; the assay was immunoSEQ multiplex PCR. The sample contains some 60,000 clones, 84% of which appear only once. Their target antigens are unknown. The sequences come from PBMCs, collected from a glioma patient whose treatment included an IDH1 peptide vaccine. These receptor sequences come from a man younger than 40 with glioma. Each CDR3 is given with its conserved first and last residue. The order of the fields is clone size, V gene, J gene, CDR3 length, D gene, CDR3 DNA, CDR3 protein. The D gene is left open where the match is weak. The size entry is marked missing in some rows and otherwise reads once, few, many or a size class.

>-|TRBV5-4|TRBJ2-3|16|-
TGTGCCAGCAGCTGGGGACGCGCCGGGGCTACAGATACGCAGTATTTT
CASSWGRAGATDTQYF
>-|TRBV19|TRBJ2-3|15|-
TGTGCCAGTAGCCGTAGCGGAGGGAGCACAGATACGCAGTATTTT
CASSRSGGSTDTQYF
>-|TRBV7-9|TRBJ2-3|18|TRBD2
TGTGCCAGCAGCCCCGGGACTAGCGGGGGCCCTAGCACAGATACGCAGTATTTT
CASSPGTSGGPSTDTQYF
>-|TRBV4-3|TRBJ2-2|17|TRBD2
TGCGCCAGCAGCCAAGATTGGCTAGCGGTTGGCACCGGGGAGCTGTTTTTT
CASSQDWLAVGTGELFF
>-|TRBV4-1|TRBJ2-1|15|TRBD2
TGCGCCAGCAGCCCTAGACTAGCCTCCTACAATGAGCAGTTCTTC
CASSPRLASYNEQFF
>-|TRBV19|TRBJ1-5|14|-
TGTGCCAGTACCACATTGGGGGACGATCAGCCCCAGCATTTT
CASTTLGDDQPQHF
>-|TRBV27|TRBJ2-1|19|TRBD2
TGTGCCAGCAGTTCCCCCGGACTAGCGGGAGGTTTTGGGCGCAATGAGCAGTTCTTC
CASSSPGLAGGFGRNEQFF
>-|TRBV4-3|TRBJ1-1|15|TRBD1
TGCGCCAGCAGCCAACCGACAGGGAGGAACACTGAAGCTTTCTTT
CASSQPTGRNTEAFF
>-|TRBV18|TRBJ2-1|14|-
TGTGCCAGCTCACCCAGGGCCAGTAACTATGAGCAGTTCTTC
CASSPRASNYEQFF
>-|TRBV29-1|TRBJ2-3|16|TRBD2
TGCAGCGTTGAAGGGGTAGCGGGGGAGTCCACAGATACGCAGTATTTT
CSVEGVAGESTDTQYF
>-|TRBV9|TRBJ2-1|12|-
TGTGCCAGCAGACAAGGAGGGGGTGAGCAGTTCTTC
CASRQGGGEQFF
>-|TRBV7-8|TRBJ1-2|14|-
TGTGCCAGCAGCTTAGAGGCAGGGACCTATGGCTACACCTTC
CASSLEAGTYGYTF
>-|TRBV28|TRBJ1-2|13|TRBD1
TGTGCCAGCAGTTTAACAGGGGGCAATGGCTACACCTTC
CASSLTGGNGYTF
>-|TRBV28|TRBJ1-1|15|TRBD1
TGTGCCAGCAGTTTGTCGGGACAGGCAGGCACTGAAGCTTTCTTT
CASSLSGQAGTEAFF
>-|TRBV10-3|TRBJ1-5|14|-
TGTGCCATCAGTGAAGGGAGGGCGGATCAGCCCCAGCATTTT
CAISEGRADQPQHF
>-|TRBV9|TRBJ2-2|17|-
TGTGCCAGTAGCTCCACCGGAGGGGGCGGGAGGTCCGGGGAGCTGTTTTTT
CASSSTGGGGRSGELFF
>-|TRBV5-4|TRBJ1-1|13|-
TGTGCCAGCAGCGGGGCGCTCGGCACTGAAGCTTTCTTT
CASSGALGTEAFF
>-|TRBV27|TRBJ2-3|18|TRBD2
TGTGCCAGTAAGACTAGCGGGGGGCCATACGCTAGCACAGATACGCAGTATTTT
CASKTSGGPYASTDTQYF
>-|TRBV15|TRBJ1-4|16|TRBD1
TGTGCCACCAGCAGAGAAAGGACAGGGGGCGCGGAAAAACTGTTTTTT
CATSRERTGGAEKLFF
>-|TRBV5-4|TRBJ1-1|13|TRBD1
TGTGCCAGCAGCTGGGGACAGGGTTCAGGAGCTTTCTTT
CASSWGQGSGAFF
>-|TRBV5-6|TRBJ1-4|18|-
TGTGCCAGCAGTCCGGCCCAACAGGGATTGTGGACTAATGAAAAACTGTTTTTT
CASSPAQQGLWTNEKLFF
>-|TRBV28|TRBJ1-4|17|-
TGTGCCAGCAGTTATGGGTGGGGGGTTGCAACTAATGAAAAACTGTTTTTT
CASSYGWGVATNEKLFF
>few|TRBV6-1|TRBJ1-1|11|TRBD1
TGTGCCAGCAGTGTAACAGGGGGAGCTTTCTTT
CASSVTGGAFF
>-|TRBV2|TRBJ1-6|14|TRBD1
TGTGCCAGCAGTTTACAGGGGGCTAATTCACCCCTCCACTTT
CASSLQGANSPLHF
>-|TRBV20-1|TRBJ2-1|11|-
TGCAGTGCTAGAGACCGCAATGAGCAGTTCTTC
CSARDRNEQFF
>-|TRBV13|TRBJ2-1|19|TRBD2
TGTGCCAGCAGCCTACCCCCCAGGACTAGCGGGAGGATCTACAATGAGCAGTTCTTC
CASSLPPRTSGRIYNEQFF
>-|TRBV5-1|TRBJ2-1|14|TRBD2
TGCGCCAGCAGCTATCGTAGCGGGAGTAATGAGCAGTTCTTC
CASSYRSGSNEQFF
>-|TRBV5-6|TRBJ1-5|15|TRBD1
TGTGCCAGCAGCTCCAGGGGGGGGCTGGGTCAGCCCCAGCATTTT
CASSSRGGLGQPQHF
>-|TRBV9|TRBJ2-6|15|-
TGTGCCAGCAGTACAGGGAGCTCTGGGGCCAACGTCCTGACTTTC
CASSTGSSGANVLTF
>few|TRBV18|TRBJ2-1|16|-
TGTGCCAGCTCACCACGAGAGGGCGCCCCCTACAATGAGCAGTTCTTC
CASSPREGAPYNEQFF
>-|TRBV5-6|TRBJ2-5|12|-
TGTGCCAGCAGCCCATATAAGCAGACCCAGTACTTC
CASSPYKQTQYF
>once|TRBV7-9|TRBJ1-1|14|-
TGTGCCAGCAGCTTAGTGAATCAGGGGACTGAAGCTTTCTTT
CASSLVNQGTEAFF
>few|TRBV28|TRBJ2-5|18|-
TGTGCCAGCAGTTTGTCATTTACATTGAGGGCAGCCCAAGAGACCCAGTACTTC
CASSLSFTLRAAQETQYF
>-|TRBV2|TRBJ1-2|15|-
TGTGCCAGCAGTGTCGGGAAGACCGCTAACTATGGCTACACCTTC
CASSVGKTANYGYTF
>-|TRBV19|TRBJ1-5|17|TRBD1
TGTGCCAGTAGTATCCGAACCGGGACAGGGAGCAATCAGCCCCAGCATTTT
CASSIRTGTGSNQPQHF
>-|TRBV30|TRBJ1-2|14|TRBD1
TGTGCCTGGAGTGTTCAACAGGGGGCTGAAGGCTACACCTTC
CAWSVQQGAEGYTF
>-|TRBV15|TRBJ1-2|13|-
TGTGCCACCAGCGTATACAGGGAAGATGGCTACACCTTC
CATSVYREDGYTF
>-|TRBV28|TRBJ2-1|14|-
TGTGCCAGCAGTTTAGGGCAGGGGACCAATGAGCAGTTCTTC
CASSLGQGTNEQFF
>-|TRBV7-8|TRBJ2-3|16|TRBD2
TGTGCCAGCAGCTTAAGGACTAGCGGGAGTCGGGATACGCAGTATTTT
CASSLRTSGSRDTQYF
>-|TRBV7-9|TRBJ2-7|12|-
TGTGCCAGCAGCTATGGGGACCTAGAGCAGTACTTC
CASSYGDLEQYF
>-|TRBV9|TRBJ1-2|13|TRBD1
TGTGCCAGCAGCCTCGGACAGGGAAAAGGCTACACCTTC
CASSLGQGKGYTF
>-|TRBV6-1|TRBJ2-3|14|-
TGTGCCACCAGACCAGGACTAAGCACAGATACGCAGTATTTT
CATRPGLSTDTQYF
>-|TRBV27|TRBJ2-7|14|-
TGTGCCCCCAGCCCCAGGCGCCGCTCCTACGAGCAGTACTTC
CAPSPRRRSYEQYF
>-|TRBV5-6|TRBJ2-7|15|-
TGTGCCAGCAGCCGAAGGACAGAGCCCTCCTACGAGCAGTACTTC
CASSRRTEPSYEQYF
>-|TRBV28|TRBJ2-1|15|-
TGTGCCAGCAGTTTATTCAGAAACCAAAACAATGAGCAGTTCTTC
CASSLFRNQNNEQFF
>-|TRBV4-1|TRBJ1-1|16|-
TGCGCCAGCAGCCAAGAACCGGGGAACATGAACACTGAAGCTTTCTTT
CASSQEPGNMNTEAFF
>-|TRBV4-1|TRBJ2-1|14|-
TGCGCCAGCAGCCAAGATTCTAGCTACAATGAGCAGTTCTTC
CASSQDSSYNEQFF